The next 29 T cell receptor beta chains were all read from a single sample in a study of blood T cell repertoires in COVID-19. Repertoires were generated with immunoSEQ multiplex PCR, while TCRdb's copy carries only in-frame clones and drops some. In the table there are 400,000 to 500,000 clones, roughly 90% of which are singletons. Sequenced sample: peripheral blood. All receptors come from a woman aged 30 to 39 with active or convalescent COVID-19.

The J gene is TRBJ2-1, the V gene TRBV4-1; 7 nucleotides align to TRBD2. The germline V gene encodes CDR1 MGHRA and CDR2 YSYEKL. This CDR3 contains 16 residues. The trim removed 3 bases at V and 1 base at J, leaving 6 bases unmatched. DNA for the CDR3: TGCGCCAGCAGCCATAACGGGGAGGGATCCTACAATGAGCAGTTCTTC. It yields the protein CASSHNGEGSYNEQFF.

The chain couples TRBV5-8 to TRBJ1-3; 7 nucleotides match TRBD1. J lost 0 bases, V lost 2 bases, and 17 bases had no gene match. This CDR3 comprises 20 residues. CDR1 is SGHTS and CDR2 is YDEGEE in the germline V gene. Here the CDR3 DNA reads TGTGCCAGCAGCTTTCGACAGGGCGAGACTTACCTTGACTCTGGAAACACCATATATTTT. This codes for CASSFRQGETYLDSGNTIYF.

In this sample, this clone turned up once. This sequence joins TRBV5-1 and TRBJ2-1; TRBD2 agrees at 13 bases. The CDR3 loop spans 16 amino acids. CDR1 and CDR2 (germline): SGHRS, YFSETQ. J gave up 3 bases and V 4 bases, and 4 bases lay outside the gene matches. The CDR3 DNA is TGCGCCAGCAGCGAAGGACTAGCGGGAGTCTACAATGAGCAGTTCTTC. Protein sequence: CASSEGLAGVYNEQFF.

The chain couples TRBV11-3 to TRBJ2-3; 11 nucleotides agree with TRBD2. Per germline, CDR1 SGHNT and CDR2 YENEEA. Germline trimming cut 5 bases from V and 0 bases from J; bases unmatched to any gene: 4. CDR3 length equals 16 residues. CDR3 amino acids: CASSLGLAASTDTQYF. The DNA for the CDR3 is TGTGCCAGCAGCCTGGGACTAGCGGCTAGCACAGATACGCAGTATTTT.

The rearrangement uses TRBV7-6 and TRBJ2-3; 8 bases agree with TRBD2. V lost 0 bases to trimming and J lost 3 bases; unmatched junction nucleotides: 2. This CDR3 is 15 amino acids long. In germline, CDR1 is SGHVS, CDR2 FNYEAQ. The CDR3 reads CASSLAGLGTDTQYF. As DNA, the CDR3 is TGTGCCAGCAGCTTAGCGGGACTAGGAACAGATACGCAGTATTTT.

The J gene is TRBJ2-7, the V gene TRBV6-2 or TRBV6-3; TRBD1 agrees at 7 bases. CDR3 length: 15 residues. Germline-derived CDR1 and CDR2 are MNHEY and SVGEGT. V lost 6 bases and J lost 3; bases outside the gene matches: 11. The CDR3 DNA reads as TGTGCCAGCAGCCCCCGTCGGGACAGCCACTACGAGCAGTACTTC. This gives the protein CASSPRRDSHYEQYF.

The V call is TRBV6-5, the J call TRBJ1-1; TRBD1 is a possible D gene (5 bases). Trimming cost V 7 bases and J 4 bases, with 13 bases left between them. CDR3 length: 13 amino acids. Germline values: CDR1 MNHEY, CDR2 SVGAGI. CDR3: CASNKGVGTEAFF. CDR3 sequence (DNA): TGTGCCAGCAATAAAGGGGTTGGCACTGAAGCTTTCTTT.

This clone was seen a handful of times. The rearrangement links TRBV15 to TRBJ1-5; TRBD1 matches 9 bases. CDR3 length: 20 amino acids. Germline CDR1 reads LNHNV; CDR2 reads YYDKDF (reference sequence). With 0 bases clipped from V and 0 bases from J, the junction kept 12 bases outside the gene matches. The CDR3 nucleotides are TGTGCCACCAGCAGAGATAATACAGGGGGCTCCCCTTTTAGCAATCAGCCCCAGCATTTT. It encodes CATSRDNTGGSPFSNQPQHF.

This clone appeared a single time. V is TRBV27 and J is TRBJ2-5, with a possible D match to TRBD1 (5 bases). Germline V lookup: CDR1 MNHEY, CDR2 SMNVEV (reference sequence). The V and J ends lost 3 bases and 4 bases respectively, with 15 bases between them. The CDR3 has 15 residues. The CDR3: CASSFSFRGRETQYF. For the CDR3, the DNA is TGTGCCAGCAGTTTCTCCTTTAGGGGTAGAGAGACCCAGTACTTC.

The rearrangement links TRBV5-5 to TRBJ1-4, with D unclear. Germline V lookup: CDR1 SGHKS, CDR2 YYEKEE (reference sequence). This CDR3 region has 15 residues. V was cut by 3 bases and J by 10 bases, with 19 bases left in between. The DNA of the CDR3 is TGTGCCAGCAGCTCCAATTCTCCCGGGATCGGAAAACTGTTTTTT. The encoded protein is CASSSNSPGIGKLFF.

V is TRBV27 and J is TRBJ1-6, with TRBD1 identical over 8 bases. V shed 6 bases, J shed 9 bases, and the junction held 7 bases outside the gene matches. The CDR3 loop spans 14 amino acids. The germline V gene encodes CDR1 MNHEY and CDR2 SMNVEV (reference sequence). The CDR3 loop is CASSLQGVGSPLHF. In nucleotides, the CDR3 is TGTGCCAGCAGCCTACAGGGGGTGGGTTCACCCCTCCACTTT.

The V call is TRBV4-1, the J call TRBJ1-5; 7 bases are a match to TRBD1. The CDR3 is 16 amino acids. Germline V lookup: CDR1 MGHRA, CDR2 YSYEKL. The V and J ends lost 0 bases and 4 bases, in that order; junction bases with no gene match: 6. Here the CDR3 DNA reads TGCGCCAGCAGCCAAGAAGGGGGGACAGCAAATCAGCCCCAGCATTTT. This codes for CASSQEGGTANQPQHF.

The chain couples TRBV6-5 to TRBJ1-2; 7 bases map to TRBD1. This CDR3 region has 13 residues. Germline V lookup: CDR1 MNHEY, CDR2 SVGAGI. J gave up 6 bases and V 6 bases, and 7 bases lay outside the gene matches. The CDR3 coding sequence is TGTGCCAGCAGCCCCTTGACAGGGAATGGCTACACCTTC. It encodes CASSPLTGNGYTF.

CDR3 loop: CASSLDGLLTGGGNTIYF. Written as DNA, the CDR3 is TGTGCCAGCAGCCTTGACGGACTACTTACCGGGGGGGGAAACACCATATATTTT. V usage is TRBV9 and J usage is TRBJ1-3, with D tentatively TRBD1 (5 bases). V gave up 4 bases and J gave up 4 bases, with 24 bases separating them. The CDR3 is 18 amino acids. Germline assignment: CDR1 SGDLS and CDR2 YYNGEE.

V usage is TRBV1 and J usage is TRBJ2-1; the table's D call of TRBD2 was not tested on the DNA. TRBV1 is labeled a pseudogene. CDR3 size: 15 residues. CDR3 bases: TGCACCAGCAGCTCGCAGCGGGAGGCCTACAATGAGCAGTTCTTC. It codes for CTSSSQREAYNEQFF.

This chain joins TRBV1 and TRBJ2-3; the table's D call of TRBD1 was not tested on the DNA. TRBV1 corresponds to a pseudogene. This CDR3 comprises 19 residues. The CDR3 DNA reads TGCACCAGCAGCCAAGTTATTCTCCAGCGGGTGTCAGGGGGAGATACGCAGTATTTT. This gives the protein CTSSQVILQRVSGGDTQYF.

V gene TRBV7-9 combines with J gene TRBJ2-1; D remains unclear. The CDR3 is made up of 12 amino acids. Trimming removed 2 bases at V and 6 bases at J, with 5 bases between. Germline CDR1 and CDR2: SEHNR and FQNEAQ (reference sequence). This CDR3 reads CASSLSINEQFF. Written as DNA, the CDR3 is TGTGCCAGCAGCTTATCTATCAATGAGCAGTTCTTC.

The genes are TRBV3-1 (or the pseudogene TRBV3-2) and TRBJ1-4; D might be TRBD1 (6 bases). Germline CDR1 reads LGHDT; CDR2 reads YNNKEL (reference sequence). CDR3 length: 17 residues. V dropped 1 base and J dropped 5 bases, with 17 bases sitting between them. In DNA form, the CDR3 reads TGTGCCAGCAGCCAAGTGCCTATTAGGGGGAAGAATGAAAAACTGTTTTTT. As protein: CASSQVPIRGKNEKLFF.

J is TRBJ2-3 and V is TRBV19, with 12 bases lining up with TRBD2. The trim removed 5 bases at V and 0 bases at J, leaving 6 bases unmatched. From germline, CDR1 is LNHDA and CDR2 SQIVND (reference sequence). The CDR3 totals 17 residues. The CDR3 loop reads CASSATGTSGSTDTQYF. Written as DNA, the CDR3 is TGTGCCAGTAGTGCCACTGGGACTAGCGGGAGCACAGATACGCAGTATTTT.

The chain carries TRBV21-1 and TRBJ1-4; the DNA was not used to check the table's D call, TRBD1. TRBV21-1 is a known pseudogene. CDR3 length: 19 amino acids. CDR3 in DNA: TGTGCCAGCAGCAAAGCGCTTTTCCGGGCAGGGCCTTCTAATGAAAAACTGTTTTTT. Amino acid sequence: CASSKALFRAGPSNEKLFF.

A single count supports this clone. This chain links TRBV14 with TRBJ2-3; no clear D gene. Germline V CDR1 and CDR2: SGHDN, FVKESK. Between the trimmed V and J ends, which lost 1 base and 2 bases, there was a span of 13 bases. The CDR3 spans 16 residues. The CDR3 region is CASSQGWAYNTDTQYF. In DNA form, the CDR3 reads TGTGCCAGCAGCCAAGGGTGGGCCTATAACACAGATACGCAGTATTTT.

The rearrangement uses TRBV4-2 and TRBJ2-1; 8 positions match TRBD1. This CDR3 spans 18 amino acids. V gave up 0 bases and J gave up 0 bases; unmatched junction bases: 7. From germline, CDR1 is LGHNA and CDR2 YNFKEQ. In DNA, the CDR3 is TGTGCCAGCAGCCAAGATGGACAGGGACGAGCCTCCTACAATGAGCAGTTCTTC. Its translation is CASSQDGQGRASYNEQFF.

The genes are TRBV2 and TRBJ2-3; 10 bases align to TRBD2. The germline CDR1 and CDR2 sequences are SNHLY and FYNNEI. With V trimmed by 3 bases and J by 0 bases, 21 bases remained unmatched. The CDR3 runs 22 residues. The CDR3 DNA is TGTGCCAGCAGTGATCCCAGCGGGAGGGCCTTAACGTTTAATAAAAGCACAGATACGCAGTATTTT. It specifies CASSDPSGRALTFNKSTDTQYF.

J is TRBJ1-1 and V is TRBV27, with D uncertain. The CDR3 length is 16 residues. V was trimmed by 4 bases and J by 7 bases, leaving 22 bases between them. Germline values: CDR1 MNHEY, CDR2 SMNVEV (reference sequence). The CDR3 here is CASSSNRMSRDLEAFF. CDR3 in DNA: TGTGCCAGCAGTTCAAACCGAATGAGTAGAGATCTTGAAGCTTTCTTT.

The rearrangement links TRBV5-1 to TRBJ1-6; tentatively, D is TRBD1 (5 bases). The CDR3 is 16 residues long. Deletions cut 0 bases from V and 3 bases from J, with 10 bases between. CDR1 is SGHRS and CDR2 is YFSETQ in the germline V gene. Written as DNA, the CDR3 is TGCGCCAGCAGCTTGGTCGCGGGGGACTATAATTCACCCCTCCACTTT. Encoded protein: CASSLVAGDYNSPLHF.

The chain links TRBV7-8 to TRBJ2-3, with 10 nucleotides matching TRBD2. From germline, CDR1 is SGHVS and CDR2 FQNEAQ. The J segment lost 4 bases and the V segment lost 1 base, leaving 14 bases of the junction unmatched. CDR3 length equals 19 residues. The CDR3 here is CASSLGRASGSGLSDTQYF. In nucleotides, the CDR3 is TGTGCCAGCAGCTTAGGGAGGGCTAGCGGGAGCGGACTCTCAGATACGCAGTATTTT. The variable domain in full, completed from reference TRBV7-8 and TRBJ2-3, reads GAGVSQSPRYKVAKRGQDVALRCDPISGHVSLFWYQQALGQGPEFLTYFQNEAQLDKSGLPSDRFFAERPEGSVSTLKIQRTQQEDSAVYLCASSLGRASGSGLSDTQYFGPGTRLTVL.

This rearrangement joins TRBV2 to TRBJ1-6, with D tentatively TRBD1 (6 bases). The CDR3 is made up of 14 amino acids. Germline CDR1 is SNHLY and CDR2 is FYNNEI. Trimming stripped 6 bases from V and 6 bases from J, with 12 bases between. CDR3 loop: CASSGLQGNSPLHF. CDR3 nucleotide sequence: TGTGCCAGCAGCGGGTTACAGGGTAATTCACCCCTCCACTTT.

CDR3 loop: CASSQDYEQYF. CDR3 nucleotides: TGTGCCAGCAGCCAGGACTACGAGCAGTACTTC. V usage is TRBV6-6 and J usage is TRBJ2-7; no clear D gene. V gave up 6 bases and J gave up 3 bases, with 6 bases separating them. Germline assignment: CDR1 MNHNY and CDR2 SVGAGI (reference sequence). The CDR3 is 11 amino acids.

The chain employs TRBV24-1 and TRBJ2-1; a possible D gene is TRBD1 (5 bases). Germline CDR1 is KGHDR and CDR2 is SFDVKD. The CDR3 totals 14 residues. V lost 9 bases and J 4 bases, leaving 15 bases between the germline ends. The DNA of the CDR3 is TGTGCCACCGCAAGTGGGCAGGGTTACAATGAGCAGTTCTTC. Protein: CATASGQGYNEQFF.